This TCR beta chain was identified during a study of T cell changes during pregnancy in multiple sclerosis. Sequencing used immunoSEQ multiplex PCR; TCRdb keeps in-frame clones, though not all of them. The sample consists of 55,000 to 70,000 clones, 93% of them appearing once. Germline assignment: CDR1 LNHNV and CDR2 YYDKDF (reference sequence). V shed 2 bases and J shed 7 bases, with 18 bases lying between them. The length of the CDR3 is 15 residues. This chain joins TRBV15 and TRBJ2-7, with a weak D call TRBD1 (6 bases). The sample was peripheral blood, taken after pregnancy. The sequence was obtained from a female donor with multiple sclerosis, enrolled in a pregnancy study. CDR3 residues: CATSRIETGTVEQYF. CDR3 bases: TGTGCCACCAGCAGAATCGAGACAGGTACTGTTGAGCAGTACTTC.